Following are 27 T cell receptor beta chains from one sample sequenced in a study of shared clonotypes between healthy human individuals. TCRdb's copy holds only in-frame clones and misses some; the assay was immunoSEQ multiplex PCR. The sample includes over a million clones, under 80% of them seen just once. Material: memory CD4+ T cells sorted from blood. Subset described: CD45RA-negative fraction. The receptors come from a man between 18 and 35 years old in good health.

The table lists this clone with a few counts. This rearrangement joins TRBV7-2 to TRBJ2-6, with 11 bases that match TRBD2. The CDR3 is made up of 19 amino acids. The V gene end was trimmed by 5 bases and the J gene end by 0 bases; junction bases not matched to a gene: 9. Per the germline V gene, CDR1 is SGHTA and CDR2 is FQGNSA. The DNA of the CDR3 is TGTGCCAGCAGCCCTCGGACTAGCGGGCTCAGCTCTGGGGCCAACGTCCTGACTTTC. Translated: CASSPRTSGLSSGANVLTF.

The chain combines TRBV5-1 with TRBJ2-1; D is unclear. Germline loops: CDR1 SGHRS, CDR2 YFSETQ. The CDR3 loop spans 13 amino acids. The germline V and J ends were trimmed by 2 bases and 6 bases, with 9 bases remaining between them. In nucleotides, the CDR3 is TGCGCCAGCAGCTTAGAGGTCGGCAATGAGCAGTTCTTC. Amino acid sequence: CASSLEVGNEQFF.

The chain is built from TRBV5-8 and TRBJ1-2; D gene ambiguous. The CDR3 sequence is 14 residues long. Germline CDR1 SGHTS, CDR2 YDEGEE. Trimming took off 0 bases at V and 3 bases at J, with 9 bases between the two ends. Here the CDR3 reads CASSLARVHYGYTF. CDR3 DNA: TGTGCCAGCAGCTTGGCCCGGGTTCACTATGGCTACACCTTC.

The chain is built from TRBV28 and TRBJ1-3; D may be TRBD1 (5 bases). V dropped 3 bases and J dropped 1 base, with 10 bases sitting between them. This CDR3 has 15 residues. Germline CDR1 MDHEN, CDR2 SYDVKM. CDR3 DNA sequence: TGTGCCAGCAGTTTCTACACAGGATCTGGAAACACCATATATTTT. This encodes CASSFYTGSGNTIYF.

CDR3 sequence reads: CASRSTEEQYF. The CDR3 nucleotides read TGTGCCAGCAGGTCCACGGAAGAGCAGTACTTC. The rearrangement joins TRBV6-6 to TRBJ2-7, with D uncertain. The germline V gene has CDR1 MNHNY and CDR2 SVGAGI (reference sequence). Trimming took off 6 bases at V and 7 bases at J, with 10 bases between the two ends. The CDR3 consists of 11 residues.

Only a few counts were recorded for this clone. The chain joins TRBV28 to TRBJ1-2; D is unclear. The CDR3 runs 13 residues. CDR1 and CDR2 (germline): MDHEN, SYDVKM. V lost 4 bases to trimming and J lost 0 bases, with 6 bases between them. CDR3 sequence (DNA): TGTGCCAGCAGTTATCAGCCTAACTATGGCTACACCTTC. Translation gives CASSYQPNYGYTF.

The chain is built from TRBV7-6 and TRBJ2-7, with no clear D. In germline, CDR1 is SGHVS, CDR2 FNYEAQ. CDR3 length: 15 residues. V dropped 1 base and J dropped 2 bases, with 12 bases sitting between them. CDR3 sequence reads: CASSLGLQETYEQYF. The CDR3 DNA is TGTGCCAGCAGCTTAGGACTCCAGGAGACCTACGAGCAGTACTTC.

This clone was seen a handful of times. The rearrangement links TRBV9 to TRBJ2-3; no definite D call. The CDR3 spans 14 residues. Germline lookup yields CDR1 SGDLS and CDR2 YYNGEE. The ends were cut back, 2 bases at V and 3 bases at J, with 10 bases in the middle. The CDR3 coding sequence is TGTGCCAGCAGCGTTCGGTCGGATACAGATACGCAGTATTTT. This gives the protein CASSVRSDTDTQYF.

The chain joins TRBV4-3 to TRBJ2-1; D remains unclear. Deletions cut 1 base from V and 0 bases from J, with 16 bases between. Germline-derived CDR1 and CDR2 are LGHNA and YSLEER. CDR3 length equals 18 residues. Here the CDR3 DNA reads TGCGCCAGCAGCCAAGGACCCTCGGTGGTCGACTCCTACAATGAGCAGTTCTTC. As protein: CASSQGPSVVDSYNEQFF.

CDR3 loop: CASSFARGRTYEQYF. In nucleotides, the CDR3 is TGTGCCAGCAGCTTTGCCAGGGGGCGCACCTACGAGCAGTACTTC. The V gene is TRBV7-2, the J gene TRBJ2-7; 8 bases are shared with TRBD1. V lost 3 bases and J lost 2; bases outside the gene matches: 6. CDR3 length equals 15 residues. Germline CDR1 and CDR2: SGHTA and FQGNSA.

The CDR3 DNA is TGTGCCAGCAGTGTAGGGAGGACAGGGGCCTACAATGAGCAGTTCTTC. Translated: CASSVGRTGAYNEQFF. The rearrangement uses TRBV2 and TRBJ2-1; 9 positions match TRBD1. CDR1 is SNHLY, CDR2 FYNNEI, per germline. This CDR3 region has 16 residues. The V and J ends lost 4 bases and 2 bases, in that order; junction bases with no gene match: 6.

V gene TRBV16 combines with J gene TRBJ2-7; no clear D gene. The germline CDR1 and CDR2 sequences are KGHSY and FQNENV. The CDR3 loop spans 15 amino acids. Trimming shortened V by 0 bases and J by 0 bases, and 9 bases separated the two germline ends. The DNA of the CDR3 is TGTGCCAGCAGCCAATCGCGGAGCCTCTCCTACGAGCAGTACTTC. This gives the protein CASSQSRSLSYEQYF.

This sequence joins TRBV28 and TRBJ1-6; 7 nucleotides agree with TRBD1. Germline CDR1 and CDR2: MDHEN and SYDVKM. J was trimmed by 5 bases and V by 7 bases; bases with no gene match: 8. There are 15 residues in the CDR3. CDR3 region: CASTPPGQHNSPLHF. The CDR3, as DNA: TGTGCCAGCACTCCCCCGGGACAGCATAATTCACCCCTCCACTTT.

CDR3 loop: CASSARAGATSHTF. The CDR3 region has the DNA TGTGCCAGCAGCGCCCGTGCGGGGGCGACTTCCCACACCTTC. This rearrangement joins TRBV7-8 to TRBJ1-2, with D possibly matching TRBD1 (6 bases). The CDR3 contains 14 residues. The germline CDR1 and CDR2 sequences are SGHVS and FQNEAQ. V lost 5 bases, J lost 12 bases, and 22 bases lay in between.

A single count supports this clone. The chain links TRBV4-3 to TRBJ2-4, with 9 nucleotides matching TRBD1. This CDR3 has 15 amino acids. J lost 3 bases, V lost 4 bases, and 4 bases had no gene match. Germline assignment: CDR1 LGHNA and CDR2 YSLEER. The CDR3 DNA follows: TGCGCCAGCAGCCCAATGACAGGGGGCAAAAACATTCAGTACTTC. Translating gives CASSPMTGGKNIQYF.

This chain links TRBV7-2 with TRBJ2-3; no firm D call. Trimming pared 5 bases from V and 6 bases from J, leaving 6 bases between. From germline, CDR1 is SGHTA and CDR2 FQGNSA. The CDR3 contains 11 residues. The CDR3 loop is CASSPMDTQYF. The CDR3, as DNA: TGTGCCAGCAGCCCTATGGATACGCAGTATTTT.

The chain recombines TRBV11-2 with TRBJ2-2; 8 bases agree with TRBD2. Germline V lookup: CDR1 SGHAT, CDR2 FQNNGV. With 6 bases clipped from V and 0 bases from J, the junction kept 3 bases outside the gene matches. The CDR3 consists of 15 residues. The CDR3 loop is CASRKAGANTGELFF. In DNA form, the CDR3 reads TGTGCCAGCAGGAAAGCGGGAGCGAACACCGGGGAGCTGTTTTTT.

In this sample, this clone turned up many times. In the same sample, other DNA sequences code for this CDR3. V usage is TRBV5-1 and J usage is TRBJ2-7; 7 positions agree with TRBD1. V trimming: 4 bases; J trimming: 2 bases; junction bases outside the gene matches: 6. In germline, CDR1 is SGHRS, CDR2 YFSETQ. CDR3 size: 14 residues. The CDR3 spells CASSTGQVPYEQYF. CDR3 DNA: TGCGCCAGCAGCACTGGACAGGTCCCCTACGAGCAGTACTTC.

J is TRBJ2-5 and V is TRBV9, with a possible D match to TRBD1 (6 bases). The CDR3 is 13 residues long. The germline V gene encodes CDR1 SGDLS and CDR2 YYNGEE. V shed 4 bases and J shed 2 bases, with 9 bases lying between them. CDR3 DNA: TGTGCCAGCAGCACAGGGATACAAGAGACCCAGTACTTC. It is translated as CASSTGIQETQYF.

V gene TRBV5-4 combines with J gene TRBJ2-7; 7 bases fit TRBD2. CDR1 and CDR2 from the germline V gene are SGHNT and YYREEE (reference sequence). This CDR3 contains 17 residues. With V trimmed by 4 bases and J by 1 base, 14 bases remained unmatched. CDR3 in amino acids: CASSTKSSGGRSYEQYF. The CDR3, as DNA: TGTGCCAGCAGCACTAAGTCGTCCGGGGGGAGATCCTACGAGCAGTACTTC.

The rearrangement uses TRBV28 and TRBJ1-6; 8 bases are shared with TRBD1. The length of the CDR3 is 15 residues. The trim removed 5 bases at V and 8 bases at J, leaving 8 bases unmatched. Per germline, CDR1 MDHEN and CDR2 SYDVKM. CDR3 loop: CASSVGDRRDSPLHF. The CDR3 coding sequence is TGTGCCAGCAGTGTGGGGGACAGGAGGGATTCACCCCTCCACTTT. Supplemented by reference TRBV28 and TRBJ1-6, the full variable domain reads DVKVTQSSRYLVKRTGEKVFLECVQDMDHENMFWYRQDPGLGLRLIYFSYDVKMKEKGDIPEGYSVSREKKERFSLILESASTNQTSMYLCASSVGDRRDSPLHFGNGTRLTVT.

The CDR3 reads CASRSGTMNTEAFF. The CDR3 bases are TGTGCCAGCAGGTCCGGGACCATGAACACTGAAGCTTTCTTT. The chain combines TRBV7-9 with TRBJ1-1; D may be TRBD1 (5 bases). Germline V lookup: CDR1 SEHNR, CDR2 FQNEAQ (reference sequence). V was pared by 6 bases and J by 0 bases, with 11 bases between. This CDR3 has 14 residues.

The rearrangement uses TRBV6-1 and TRBJ2-7; D is unresolved. The V end lost 5 bases, the J end lost 7 bases, and 15 bases lay between the germline ends. The CDR3 extends over 13 amino acids. Germline CDR1 is MNHNS and CDR2 is SASEGT. CDR3 sequence reads: CASSPLPPLEQYF. The CDR3 DNA sequence: TGTGCCAGCAGTCCTTTGCCCCCCTTAGAGCAGTACTTC.

This chain uses TRBV12-5 with TRBJ2-2, with a weak D call TRBD1 (5 bases). The CDR3 covers 19 residues. Germline assignment: CDR1 LGHNT and CDR2 FRNRAP. Between the trimmed V and J ends, which lost 2 bases and 4 bases, there was a span of 23 bases. The CDR3 coding sequence is TGTGCTAGTGGTTTGACCTCCGATTTCAGGGTAGCCGCCACCGGGGAGCTGTTTTTT. Translated: CASGLTSDFRVAATGELFF.

This clone has a single count. CDR3 residues: CASSRAQGNEQFF. The CDR3 DNA sequence: TGTGCCAGCAGTCGGGCCCAGGGCAATGAGCAGTTCTTC. The V gene is TRBV5-4, the J gene TRBJ2-1, with D perhaps TRBD1 (5 bases). The CDR3 contains 13 residues. V was pared by 5 bases and J by 6 bases, with 12 bases between. Germline CDR1 reads SGHNT; CDR2 reads YYREEE (reference sequence). The full variable domain, in which reference TRBV5-4 and TRBJ2-1 provide the parts outside the CDR3, is ETGVTQSPTHLIKTRGQQVTLRCSSQSGHNTVSWYQQALGQGPQFIFQYYREEENGRGNFPPRFSGLQFPNYSSELNVNALELDDSALYLCASSRAQGNEQFFGPGTRLTVL.

The gene calls are TRBV7-9 and TRBJ2-5, with D tentatively TRBD1 (5 bases). Trimming removed 0 bases at V and 5 bases at J, with 10 bases between. This CDR3 region has 14 residues. Germline assignment: CDR1 SEHNR and CDR2 FQNEAQ (reference sequence). The CDR3 nucleotides read TGTGCCAGCAGCTTAGCGTCAGGGTCGGAGACCCAGTACTTC. Translation: CASSLASGSETQYF.

The V and J genes are TRBV9 and TRBJ1-2, with TRBD1 matching over 10 bases. CDR3 size: 14 residues. Germline V gene data show CDR1 as SGDLS and CDR2 as YYNGEE. V gave up 3 bases and J gave up 8 bases; unmatched junction bases: 7. The CDR3 coding sequence is TGTGCCAGCAGCGAAAAAGGGACAGGGGAAGGCTACACCTTC. It translates to CASSEKGTGEGYTF.